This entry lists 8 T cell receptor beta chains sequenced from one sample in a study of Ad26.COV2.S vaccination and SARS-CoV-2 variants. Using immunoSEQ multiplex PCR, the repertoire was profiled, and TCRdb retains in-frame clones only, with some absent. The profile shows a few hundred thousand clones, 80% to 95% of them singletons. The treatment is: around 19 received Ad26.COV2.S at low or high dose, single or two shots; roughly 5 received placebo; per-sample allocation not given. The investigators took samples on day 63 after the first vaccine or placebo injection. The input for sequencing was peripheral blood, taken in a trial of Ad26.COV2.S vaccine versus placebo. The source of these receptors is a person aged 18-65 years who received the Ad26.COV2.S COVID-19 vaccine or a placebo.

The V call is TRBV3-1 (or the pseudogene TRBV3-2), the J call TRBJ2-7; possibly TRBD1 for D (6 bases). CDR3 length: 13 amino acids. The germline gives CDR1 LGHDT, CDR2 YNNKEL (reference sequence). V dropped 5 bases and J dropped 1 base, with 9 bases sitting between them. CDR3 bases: TGTGCCAGCAGCGTCAGGGGTTCCTACGAGCAGTACTTC. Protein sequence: CASSVRGSYEQYF.

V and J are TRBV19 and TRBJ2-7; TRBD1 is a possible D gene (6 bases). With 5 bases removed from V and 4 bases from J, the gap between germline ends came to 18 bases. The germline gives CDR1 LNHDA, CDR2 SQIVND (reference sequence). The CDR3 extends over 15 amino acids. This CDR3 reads CASSASGNRVYEQYF. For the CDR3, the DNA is TGTGCCAGTAGTGCTTCCGGGAACAGGGTTTACGAGCAGTACTTC.

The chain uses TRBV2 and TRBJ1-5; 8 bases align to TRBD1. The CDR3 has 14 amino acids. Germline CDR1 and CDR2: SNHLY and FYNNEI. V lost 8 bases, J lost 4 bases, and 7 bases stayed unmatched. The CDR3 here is CASQRYRGNQPQHF. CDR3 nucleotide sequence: TGTGCCAGCCAAAGGTACAGGGGGAATCAGCCCCAGCATTTT.

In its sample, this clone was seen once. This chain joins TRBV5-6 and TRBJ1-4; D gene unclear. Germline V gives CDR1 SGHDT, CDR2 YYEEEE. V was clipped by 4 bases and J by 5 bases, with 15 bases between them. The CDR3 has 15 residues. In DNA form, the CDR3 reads TGTGCCAGCAGCCGGACTCCCGGGTTGAATGAAAAACTGTTTTTT. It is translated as CASSRTPGLNEKLFF.

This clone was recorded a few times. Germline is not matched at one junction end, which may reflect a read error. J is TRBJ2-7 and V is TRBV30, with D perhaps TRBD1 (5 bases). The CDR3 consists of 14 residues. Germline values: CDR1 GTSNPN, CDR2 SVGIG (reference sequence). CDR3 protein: CAWADSQGNYAQYF. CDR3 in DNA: TGTGCCTGGGCTGACAGTCAGGGCAACTACGCGCAGTACTTC.

CDR3 in amino acids: CASSQGGFQETQYF. CDR3 sequence (DNA): TGTGCCAGCAGCCAAGGTGGCTTTCAAGAGACCCAGTACTTC. The chain employs TRBV4-2 and TRBJ2-5; D gene ambiguous. CDR1 and CDR2 from the germline V gene are LGHNA and YNFKEQ. Trimming stripped 1 base from V and 2 bases from J, with 8 bases between. This CDR3 region has 14 residues.

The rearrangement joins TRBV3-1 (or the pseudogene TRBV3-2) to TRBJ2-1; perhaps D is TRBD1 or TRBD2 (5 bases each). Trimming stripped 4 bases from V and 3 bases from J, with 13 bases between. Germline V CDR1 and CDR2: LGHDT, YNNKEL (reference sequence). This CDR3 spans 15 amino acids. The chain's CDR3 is CASSPRDHNYNEQFF. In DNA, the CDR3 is TGTGCCAGCAGCCCCCGGGACCACAACTACAATGAGCAGTTCTTC.

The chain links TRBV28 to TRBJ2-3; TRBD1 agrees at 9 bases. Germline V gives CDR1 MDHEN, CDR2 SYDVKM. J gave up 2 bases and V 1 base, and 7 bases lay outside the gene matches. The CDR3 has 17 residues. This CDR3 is CASSLYPGTGLTDTQYF. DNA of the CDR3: TGTGCCAGCAGTTTATACCCCGGGACAGGGCTCACAGATACGCAGTATTTT.